The present T cell receptor beta chain was sequenced within a study of response to subunit inactivated influenza vaccine. V lost 3 bases, J lost 6 bases, and 8 bases stayed unmatched. This CDR3 is built from 13 residues. Germline-derived CDR1 and CDR2 are DFQATT and SNEGSKA (reference sequence). TCRdb used MiXCR to reprocess the RT-PCR reads, holding one entry per CDR3 protein. The table lists about 580,000 distinct CDR3 sequences, 12% to 15% of them singletons. The sequence derives from a man in his fifties who received an inactivated influenza vaccine. This chain uses TRBV20-1 with TRBJ2-7; TRBD2 matches at 7 bases. The sample in question was PBMCs from blood, obtained 11 to 12 days after vaccination. In DNA form, the CDR3 reads TGCAGTGCTAGCGGCCGTGGGAGGGGCGAGCAGTACTTC. It codes for CSASGRGRGEQYF.